A selection of T cell receptor beta chains follows, all from one sample in a study of brain T cells in children with intractable seizures. Generated by immunoSEQ multiplex PCR, the TCRdb table keeps only in-frame clones and is missing some. The sample shows 110,000 or so clones, under 95% of them seen only once. This sample comprised peripheral blood, obtained at surgery. The receptors were gathered from a boy under three years old with hemimegalencephaly and intractable seizures. Both conserved end residues are part of each CDR3. The order of the fields is V gene, clone size, D gene, J gene, CDR3 DNA, CDR3 protein. The D gene is left open where the match is weak. Part of the rows lack a size; the others show once, few, many or a class for expanded clones.

v_call: TRBV3-1/TRBV3-2; clone_size: -; d_call: TRBD1; j_call: TRBJ2-3; cdr3_nt: TGTGCCAGCACCGGGACAGGGGGGAACACAGATACGCAGTATTTT; cdr3_aa: CASTGTGGNTDTQYF
v_call: TRBV6-6; clone_size: -; d_call: -; j_call: TRBJ2-4; cdr3_nt: TGTGCCAGCAGTTACGTGGCAGGTCCCAAAAACATTCAGTACTTC; cdr3_aa: CASSYVAGPKNIQYF
v_call: TRBV5-1; clone_size: -; d_call: -; j_call: TRBJ2-1; cdr3_nt: TGCGCCAGCAGCCCGGGTCAGAGCTCCTACAATGAGCAGTTCTTC; cdr3_aa: CASSPGQSSYNEQFF
v_call: TRBV5-1; clone_size: few; d_call: -; j_call: TRBJ2-7; cdr3_nt: TGCGCCAGCAGCTTGGCGCCAGTCCCAGCCTACGAGCAGTACTTC; cdr3_aa: CASSLAPVPAYEQYF
v_call: TRBV24-1; clone_size: once; d_call: -; j_call: TRBJ2-1; cdr3_nt: TGTGCCACCAAGGCCGGGAGCAGGGGTGAGCAGTTCTTC; cdr3_aa: CATKAGSRGEQFF
v_call: TRBV5-4; clone_size: -; d_call: TRBD1; j_call: TRBJ1-2; cdr3_nt: TGTGCCAGCAGCAACCGGGACAGGGGGCGGGACTCCTATGGCTACACCTTC; cdr3_aa: CASSNRDRGRDSYGYTF
v_call: TRBV10-2; clone_size: once; d_call: -; j_call: TRBJ2-1; cdr3_nt: TGCGCCAGCAGAGACTGGAGCTCCTACAATGAGCAGTTCTTC; cdr3_aa: CASRDWSSYNEQFF
v_call: TRBV19; clone_size: -; d_call: -; j_call: TRBJ1-2; cdr3_nt: TGTGCCAGTAGTATGAACTCCGAATATGGCTACACCTTC; cdr3_aa: CASSMNSEYGYTF
v_call: TRBV11-3; clone_size: once; d_call: TRBD1; j_call: TRBJ1-2; cdr3_nt: TGTGCCAGCAGCCACTCCGACAGGGACTATCATGGCTACACCTTC; cdr3_aa: CASSHSDRDYHGYTF
v_call: TRBV27; clone_size: -; d_call: -; j_call: TRBJ1-5; cdr3_nt: TGTGCCAGCAGTTTAACGGGGGGGGAGAACCAGCCCCAGCATTTT; cdr3_aa: CASSLTGGENQPQHF
v_call: TRBV10-2; clone_size: -; d_call: -; j_call: TRBJ2-7; cdr3_nt: TGCGCCAGCAGTGTTCTAGCCGACTGGAGCTCCTACGAGCAGTACTTC; cdr3_aa: CASSVLADWSSYEQYF
v_call: TRBV27; clone_size: -; d_call: TRBD1; j_call: TRBJ1-4; cdr3_nt: TGTGCCAGCAGTTCCAGGGGGAAAGAGGAAAAACTGTTTTTT; cdr3_aa: CASSSRGKEEKLFF
v_call: TRBV5-1; clone_size: -; d_call: TRBD2; j_call: TRBJ2-1; cdr3_nt: TGCGCCAGCAGCTTGGGGACTAGCGGGAGAACGAATGAGCAGTTCTTC; cdr3_aa: CASSLGTSGRTNEQFF
v_call: TRBV5-1; clone_size: -; d_call: -; j_call: TRBJ2-5; cdr3_nt: TGCGCCAGCAGCGCCGATGGGGGACAGTACTTC; cdr3_aa: CASSADGGQYF
v_call: TRBV5-1; clone_size: -; d_call: TRBD2; j_call: TRBJ2-5; cdr3_nt: TGCGCCAGCAGCTTGGAAGGGAGGGCGAGGGAGACCCAGTACTTC; cdr3_aa: CASSLEGRARETQYF
v_call: TRBV24-1; clone_size: once; d_call: -; j_call: TRBJ2-7; cdr3_nt: TGTGCCACCAGTGGCCCGGGTTTGGGGGGCGAGCAGTACTTC; cdr3_aa: CATSGPGLGGEQYF
v_call: TRBV7-9; clone_size: -; d_call: -; j_call: TRBJ1-5; cdr3_nt: TGTGCCAGCAGCTTCGTTTCAGCGTCCCGGAATCAGCCCCAGCATTTT; cdr3_aa: CASSFVSASRNQPQHF
v_call: TRBV6-5; clone_size: -; d_call: -; j_call: TRBJ1-1; cdr3_nt: TGTGCCAGCAGTTACCCGGGGCGCCAGAACACTGAAGCTTTCTTT; cdr3_aa: CASSYPGRQNTEAFF
v_call: TRBV11-2; clone_size: -; d_call: -; j_call: TRBJ2-7; cdr3_nt: TGTGCCAGCAGCTTAGGCTGGGCGGAAGCCCCCTACGAGCAGTACTTC; cdr3_aa: CASSLGWAEAPYEQYF
v_call: TRBV5-1; clone_size: -; d_call: TRBD2; j_call: TRBJ2-7; cdr3_nt: TGCGCCAGCAGCTTGGGGCGCGGGAGGGCCTACGAGCAGTACTTC; cdr3_aa: CASSLGRGRAYEQYF
v_call: TRBV15; clone_size: -; d_call: -; j_call: TRBJ2-2; cdr3_nt: TGTGCCACCAGCAGGGGTCGGCTGACCGGGGAGCTGTTTTTT; cdr3_aa: CATSRGRLTGELFF
v_call: TRBV4-1; clone_size: -; d_call: -; j_call: TRBJ2-1; cdr3_nt: TGCGCCAGCAGCCAAGATAATGAGCAGTTCTTC; cdr3_aa: CASSQDNEQFF